A selection of T cell receptor beta chains follows, all from one sample in a study of blood T cell repertoires in COVID-19. Some clones are missing from TCRdb's copy, which holds only in-frame ones; the method was immunoSEQ multiplex PCR. The sample records around 140,000 clones, approximately 87% being singletons. The specimen sequenced was peripheral blood. The receptors stem from a woman aged 45 to 65 with active or convalescent COVID-19. Each CDR3 is given with its conserved first and last residue. The D gene is left open where the match is weak. Clone size appears in some rows only: once, few, many, or a class for an expanded clone.

J	D	size	V	DNA	CDR3
TRBJ1-4	NA	NA	TRBV6-5	TGTGCCAGCAAATGGGGGGGAACTAATGAAAAACTGTTTTTT	CASKWGGTNEKLFF
TRBJ2-2	TRBD1	NA	TRBV18	TGTGCCAGCTCACAATCGACAGGGTCCGGGGAGCTGTTTTTT	CASSQSTGSGELFF
TRBJ2-1	NA	once	TRBV13	TGTGCCAGCAGCTCATATACCGGGAACTCCTACAATGAGCAGTTCTTC	CASSSYTGNSYNEQFF
TRBJ1-4	NA	NA	TRBV4-2	TGTGCCAGCAGCCAAGAAGAAGCATTTAATGAAAAACTGTTTTTT	CASSQEEAFNEKLFF
TRBJ1-1	TRBD1	NA	TRBV27	TGTGCCAGCAGTCAGACAGGGCGGAACACTGAAGCTTTCTTT	CASSQTGRNTEAFF
TRBJ1-1	NA	once	TRBV11-1	TGTGCCAGCAGCTTGCGGGGAGAGAACACTGAAGCTTTCTTT	CASSLRGENTEAFF
TRBJ2-7	TRBD1	few	TRBV5-1	TGCGCCAGCAGCTTGACCACAGGGGGAGCCTACGAGCAGTACTTC	CASSLTTGGAYEQYF
TRBJ2-1	TRBD2	NA	TRBV6-2/TRBV6-3	TGTGCCAGCAGCCCCCTTATTGGACTAGCGGTCTCCCTGTCACATGAGCAGTTCTTC	CASSPLIGLAVSLSHEQFF
TRBJ1-1	TRBD1	NA	TRBV4-2	TGTGCCAGCAGCCGAGAAAATACAGGGGTTAACACTGAAGCTTTCTTT	CASSRENTGVNTEAFF
TRBJ1-2	NA	NA	TRBV15	TGTGCCACCAGCAGAGATCTGGGGCAGGATGGCTACACCTTC	CATSRDLGQDGYTF
TRBJ2-3	TRBD1	NA	TRBV19	TGTGCCAGTAAATTAGGGACAGGCAACACAGATACGCAGTATTTT	CASKLGTGNTDTQYF
TRBJ1-3	NA	once	TRBV21-1	TGTGCCAGCCTGGGCACTGGAAACACCATATATTTT	CASLGTGNTIYF
TRBJ2-7	NA	NA	TRBV7-7	TGTGCTAGCAGCTTAAGCAGCGGTACGTCCTACGAGCAGTACTTC	CASSLSSGTSYEQYF
TRBJ2-7	TRBD1	few	TRBV2	TGTGCCAGCAGTGAACAGGGGGCCGCCTACGAGCAGTACTTC	CASSEQGAAYEQYF
TRBJ1-1	NA	NA	TRBV27	TGTGCCAGCAGTTTATCGGGCAGGGTCACTGAAGCTTTCTTT	CASSLSGRVTEAFF
TRBJ2-1	NA	NA	TRBV7-3	TGTGCCAGCAGCTTAGCTTATAGCTCCTACAATGAGCAGTTCTTC	CASSLAYSSYNEQFF
TRBJ2-1	NA	NA	TRBV5-1	TGCGCCAGCAGCGGTAGTGGTGAGCAGTTCTTC	CASSGSGEQFF
TRBJ1-5	TRBD1	NA	TRBV5-8	TGTGCCAGCAGCCCCGGGACAGGGGGGAGACAGCCCCAGCATTTT	CASSPGTGGRQPQHF
TRBJ2-1	TRBD2	NA	TRBV11-2	TGTGCCAGCAGCTTAGGCAGACTAGCGGGGGGGCCGGGTGAGCAGTTCTTC	CASSLGRLAGGPGEQFF
TRBJ2-1	NA	NA	TRBV7-6	TGTGCCAGCAGCTTAGCCCTAGCCGTGGGGAATGAGCAGTTCTTC	CASSLALAVGNEQFF
TRBJ1-1	TRBD1	once	TRBV2	TGTGCCGGAAAGGGACAGCTGAACACTGAAGCTTTCTTT	CAGKGQLNTEAFF
TRBJ1-1	NA	NA	TRBV2	TGTGCCAGCAGTGGGTGGCAGGGAAACACTGAAGCTTTCTTT	CASSGWQGNTEAFF
TRBJ1-2	NA	NA	TRBV21-1	TGTGCCAGCAGCAAGTGTGGAGTTGCCCCTAACTATGGCTACACCTTC	CASSKCGVAPNYGYTF
TRBJ1-6	TRBD1	NA	TRBV2	TGTGCCAGCAGTTTCGGACAGGAATCTTCACCCCTCCACTTT	CASSFGQESSPLHF
TRBJ2-1	TRBD2	NA	TRBV9	TGTGCCAGCAGCGTAGATAGAAGCGGGGGCTCCTACAATGAGCAGTTCTTC	CASSVDRSGGSYNEQFF
TRBJ1-5	NA	NA	TRBV6-1	TGTGCCAGCAGTGAAGCGCTAACCCAGCCCCAGCATTTT	CASSEALTQPQHF
TRBJ1-2	NA	NA	TRBV10-3	TGTGCCATCAGTGAGACAAGTTATGGCTACACCTTC	CAISETSYGYTF